The clone carrying this T cell receptor beta chain showed up just a few times. Antigen specificity is unknown. A single record per CDR3 protein comes from TCRdb applying MiXCR to the reads. The sample carries about 97,000 distinct CDR3 sequences, 16% recorded once. Germline V CDR1 and CDR2: SGHNT, YENEEA. The CDR3 covers 14 residues. Trimming took 6 bases from V and 7 from J, leaving 19 bases between them. This sample was included in a study of T cell repertoires in cytomegalovirus infection. Overall study findings and caveats: Ex vivo responses were dominated by HLA-C-restricted CMV-specific TCR beta clonotypes.

V and J are TRBV11-3 and TRBJ2-7, with D possibly being TRBD1 (6 bases). Specimen: PBMCs. This TCR came from a human donor in good health (CMV status not recorded). Some clones in this sample may be carry-over from other donors' samples. The chain's CDR3 is CASSLSGDLEEQYF. Written as DNA, the CDR3 is TGTGCCAGCAGTTTATCAGGGGACCTTGAAGAGCAGTACTTC.